This entry lists 21 T cell receptor beta chains sequenced from one sample in a study of blood T cells in healthy people across ages. Combining a sample-barcoded 5' primer with a J-beta primer mix, a second PCR ran for about 6 to 11 cycles. Via MiXCR, TCRdb re-called the 5' RACE reads, giving one row per CDR3 protein. The sample lists roughly 1,500,000 distinct CDR3 sequences, approximately 32% seen once, with around 11% in the top ten. The sample taken for sequencing was blood. These receptors came from a woman younger than 45 in good health.

This clonotype showed up many times. J is TRBJ2-1 and V is TRBV12-3 or TRBV12-4; D is perhaps TRBD2 (5 bases). V dropped 6 bases and J dropped 10 bases, with 13 bases sitting between them. CDR3 length equals 12 residues. The CDR3 loop is CASSSGLWEQFF. For the CDR3, the DNA is TGTGCCAGCAGCTCCGGACTCTGGGAGCAGTTCTTC.

The chain couples TRBV27 to TRBJ1-5, with D maybe TRBD1 (5 bases). V lost 8 bases and J 8 bases, leaving 16 bases between the germline ends. Germline CDR1 reads MNHEY; CDR2 reads SMNVEV (reference sequence). There are 13 residues in the CDR3. For the CDR3, the DNA is TGTGCCAGCCGGGGGTCATTCGTAGAGCCCCAGCATTTT. As protein: CASRGSFVEPQHF.

The V call is TRBV6-5, the J call TRBJ2-6; TRBD1 or TRBD2 may be the D gene (5 bases each). This CDR3 is 13 amino acids long. The germline V and J ends were trimmed by 7 bases and 2 bases, with 6 bases remaining between them. CDR1 and CDR2 from the germline V gene are MNHEY and SVGAGI. CDR3 sequence reads: CASTGPGANVLTF. CDR3 DNA: TGTGCCAGCACGGGGCCTGGGGCCAACGTCCTGACTTTC.

In this sample, this clonotype turned up a few times. The gene calls are TRBV9 and TRBJ2-3, with 9 bases lining up with TRBD1. Germline values: CDR1 SGDLS, CDR2 YYNGEE. Trimming at V came to 3 bases and at J to 4 bases, leaving 9 bases not matched to a gene. The CDR3 sequence is 16 residues long. The CDR3 sequence: CASSDTGTGYADTQYF. The CDR3 DNA follows: TGTGCCAGCAGCGACACCGGGACAGGGTATGCAGATACGCAGTATTTT. Full variable domain (outside the CDR3, taken from reference TRBV9 and TRBJ2-3): DSGVTQTPKHLITATGQRVTLRCSPRSGDLSVYWYQQSLDQGLQFLIQYYNGEERAKGNILERFSAQQFPDLHSELNLSSLELGDSALYFCASSDTGTGYADTQYFGPGTRLTVL.

This clonotype came up once. A much larger clone differs from this one at a single base, so this may be a read error. The chain has TRBV29-1 and TRBJ1-2; D gene ambiguous. There are 14 residues in the CDR3. Germline CDR1 is SQVTM and CDR2 is ANQGSEA. The CDR3 DNA follows: TGCAGCGTTGAGGAGGAGTTTTCCAACTATAGCTACACCTTC. This gives the protein CSVEEEFSNYSYTF.

The rearrangement links TRBV20-1 to TRBJ1-4; D gene ambiguous. CDR3 size: 14 residues. Between the trimmed V and J ends, which lost 5 bases and 0 bases, there was a span of 10 bases. Per germline, CDR1 DFQATT and CDR2 SNEGSKA (reference sequence). This chain's CDR3 is CSARPTATNEKLFF. In nucleotides, the CDR3 is TGCAGTGCTCGTCCCACCGCAACTAATGAAAAACTGTTTTTT.

This clonotype was detected only a few times. The chain combines TRBV3-1 with TRBJ2-1; the D gene is possibly TRBD2 (6 bases). CDR1 is LGHDT, CDR2 YNNKEL, per germline (reference sequence). The CDR3 runs to 11 residues. V was trimmed by 8 bases and J by 9 bases, leaving 11 bases between them. CDR3 residues: CASGWRGEQFF. The CDR3 DNA follows: TGTGCCAGCGGCTGGCGGGGTGAGCAGTTCTTC.

The chain employs TRBV7-6 and TRBJ2-7; 7 bases align to TRBD1. The ends lost 0 bases at V and 5 bases at J; junction bases unmatched: 4. CDR3 length: 14 amino acids. Per germline, CDR1 SGHVS and CDR2 FNYEAQ. The CDR3 bases are TGTGCCAGCAGCTTAGCGGTTCAGGGGGACGAGCAGTACTTC. Its protein is CASSLAVQGDEQYF.

In this sample, this clonotype turned up a few times. The chain is built from TRBV20-1 and TRBJ2-1; TRBD2 agrees at 8 bases. The CDR3 runs 14 residues. Unmatched junction bases numbered 6, after V lost 0 bases and J lost 8 bases. Germline CDR1 reads DFQATT; CDR2 reads SNEGSKA (reference sequence). CDR3 residues: CSARDPGGAYEQFF. The CDR3 DNA sequence: TGCAGTGCTAGAGATCCCGGGGGGGCCTATGAGCAGTTCTTC.

The chain carries TRBV7-9 and TRBJ2-6; TRBD2 matches 14 bases. Trimming removed 7 bases from V and 0 bases from J; junction bases left unmatched: 11. Germline V gene sequence: CDR1 SEHNR, CDR2 FQNEAQ (reference sequence). This CDR3 has 20 residues. The CDR3 region has the DNA TGTGCCAGCAACCTCCCGGGACTAGCGGGGGCCTACTCTGGGGCCAACGTCCTGACTTTC. Translation gives CASNLPGLAGAYSGANVLTF.

The chain joins TRBV13 to TRBJ1-1; no firm D call. Trimming pared 5 bases from V and 1 base from J, leaving 11 bases between. CDR1 and CDR2 (germline): PRHDT, FYEKMQ (reference sequence). The CDR3 covers 14 residues. The CDR3 here is CASSIQLPNTEAFF. CDR3 DNA: TGTGCCAGCAGCATTCAGCTACCGAACACTGAAGCTTTCTTT.

This clonotype was picked up a small number of times. This chain joins TRBV7-2 and TRBJ2-3; no clear D gene. This CDR3 spans 14 amino acids. The germline gives CDR1 SGHTA, CDR2 FQGNSA. Trimming removed 5 bases from V and 1 base from J, with 10 bases in between. The DNA for the CDR3 is TGTGCCAGCAGCGCTGTCCTGGGCACAGATACGCAGTATTTT. This translates into CASSAVLGTDTQYF.

The V call is TRBV5-6, the J call TRBJ2-7; no clear D. Trimming shortened V by 2 bases and J by 4 bases, and 7 bases separated the two germline ends. The germline CDR1 and CDR2 sequences are SGHDT and YYEEEE. The length of the CDR3 is 12 residues. The CDR3: CASSFTNYEQYF. The CDR3 bases are TGTGCCAGCAGCTTCACAAATTACGAGCAGTACTTC.

This clonotype was seen a handful of times. V and J are TRBV10-3 and TRBJ2-7; D may be TRBD1 (6 bases). CDR1 is ENHRY, CDR2 SYGVKD, per germline. Deletions cut 2 bases from V and 4 bases from J, with 9 bases between. The CDR3 spans 13 residues. CDR3 sequence: CAISETGSYEQYF. CDR3 coding DNA: TGTGCCATCAGTGAGACAGGGTCATACGAGCAGTACTTC.

This clonotype was observed a handful of times. J is TRBJ2-1 and V is TRBV29-1, with a tentative D call TRBD2 (7 bases). Germline-derived CDR1 and CDR2 are SQVTM and ANQGSEA. There are 12 residues in the CDR3. V shed 2 bases and J shed 8 bases, with 10 bases lying between them. This CDR3 is CSVERGGYEQFF. CDR3 DNA sequence: TGCAGCGTTGAAAGGGGGGGGTATGAGCAGTTCTTC.

The chain links TRBV30 to TRBJ2-3, with a possible D match to TRBD2 (7 bases). The CDR3 totals 16 residues. Germline V gene sequence: CDR1 GTSNPN, CDR2 SVGIG (reference sequence). Deletions cut 3 bases from V and 0 bases from J, with 16 bases between. This CDR3 is CAWRGGGAASTDTQYF. The CDR3 DNA reads TGTGCCTGGAGGGGAGGGGGAGCGGCTAGCACAGATACGCAGTATTTT.

This clonotype was seen ten or more times. The V call is TRBV2, the J call TRBJ2-7; 12 nucleotides agree with TRBD2. V shed 6 bases and J 4 bases; nucleotides not matched to a gene: 16. CDR3 length equals 18 residues. Germline CDR1 and CDR2: SNHLY and FYNNEI. The DNA for the CDR3 is TGTGCCAGCAGCAAAAAACCGGGACTAGCGGGTCGATTGTACGAGCAGTACTTC. Protein: CASSKKPGLAGRLYEQYF. Variable domain in full (rest from reference TRBV2 and TRBJ2-7): EPEVTQTPSHQVTQMGQEVILRCVPISNHLYFYWYRQILGQKVEFLVSFYNNEISEKSEIFDDQFSVERPDGSNFTLKIRSTKLEDSAMYFCASSKKPGLAGRLYEQYFGPGTRLTVT.

This clonotype was observed a few times. This chain connects TRBV20-1 to TRBJ2-1; TRBD2 might be the D (6 bases). Trimming cost V 5 bases and J 9 bases, with 17 bases left between them. The CDR3 spans 13 residues. Looked up from germline, CDR1 is DFQATT and CDR2 is SNEGSKA (reference sequence). CDR3 amino acids: CSAPTGGGTEQFF. In nucleotides, the CDR3 is TGCAGTGCTCCCACCGGGGGTGGGACTGAGCAGTTCTTC.

The table lists this clonotype with many counts. V is TRBV29-1 and J is TRBJ2-3; D is ambiguous. Germline V CDR1 and CDR2: SQVTM, ANQGSEA. V was trimmed by 1 base and J by 0 bases, leaving 11 bases between them. This CDR3 has 15 residues. Here the CDR3 reads CSVEVPRSSTDTQYF. CDR3 nucleotides: TGCAGCGTTGAAGTTCCCCGGTCTAGCACAGATACGCAGTATTTT.

With respect to this clonotype: The junction shows a germline mismatch at one end, possibly a read error. V usage is TRBV3-1 and J usage is TRBJ2-7; 7 nucleotides align to TRBD1. Germline V gene data show CDR1 as LGHDT and CDR2 as YNNKEL (reference sequence). The CDR3 runs 14 residues. CDR3 nucleotides: TGTACCAGCAGCCAAAGGGACAGAACCTACGAGCAGTACTTC. This codes for CTSSQRDRTYEQYF.

This clonotype showed up many times. The J gene is TRBJ2-1, the V gene TRBV15, with D tentatively TRBD2 (6 bases). CDR1 is LNHNV and CDR2 is YYDKDF in the germline V gene (reference sequence). The CDR3 loop spans 13 amino acids. Trimming removed 7 bases at V and 6 bases at J, with 13 bases between. The CDR3 nucleotides are TGTGCCACCAATTTGGGGGGATTCAATGAGCAGTTCTTC. It yields the protein CATNLGGFNEQFF.